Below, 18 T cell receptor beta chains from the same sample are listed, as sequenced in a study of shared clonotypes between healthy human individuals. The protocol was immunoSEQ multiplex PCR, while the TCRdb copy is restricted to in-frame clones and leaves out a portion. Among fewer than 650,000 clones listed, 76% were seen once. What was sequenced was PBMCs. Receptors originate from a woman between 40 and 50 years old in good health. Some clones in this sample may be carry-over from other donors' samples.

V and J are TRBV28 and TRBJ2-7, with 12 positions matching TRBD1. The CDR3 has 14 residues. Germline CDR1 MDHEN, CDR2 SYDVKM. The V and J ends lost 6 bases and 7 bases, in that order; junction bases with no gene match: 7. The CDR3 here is CASRLGQGAGEQYF. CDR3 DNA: TGTGCCAGCAGACTGGGACAGGGGGCGGGGGAGCAGTACTTC.

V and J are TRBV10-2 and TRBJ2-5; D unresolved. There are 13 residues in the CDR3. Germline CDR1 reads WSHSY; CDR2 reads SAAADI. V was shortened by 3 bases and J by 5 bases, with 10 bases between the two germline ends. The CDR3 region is CASSDPGRETQYF. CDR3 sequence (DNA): TGCGCCAGCAGTGATCCGGGTCGGGAGACCCAGTACTTC.

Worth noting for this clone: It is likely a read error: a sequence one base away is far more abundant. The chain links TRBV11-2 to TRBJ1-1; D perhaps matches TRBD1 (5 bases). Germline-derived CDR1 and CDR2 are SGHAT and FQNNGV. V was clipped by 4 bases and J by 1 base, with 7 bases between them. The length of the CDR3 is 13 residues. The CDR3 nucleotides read TGTGCCAGCAGCTCAGGACAGAACACTGAAGCTTTCTTT. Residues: CASSSGQNTEAFF.

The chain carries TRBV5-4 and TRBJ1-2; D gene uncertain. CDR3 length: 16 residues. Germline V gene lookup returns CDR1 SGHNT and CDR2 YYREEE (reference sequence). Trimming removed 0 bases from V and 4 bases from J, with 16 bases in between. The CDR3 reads CASSLATRVQFYGYTF. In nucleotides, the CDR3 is TGTGCCAGCAGCTTGGCCACGCGTGTACAGTTCTATGGCTACACCTTC.

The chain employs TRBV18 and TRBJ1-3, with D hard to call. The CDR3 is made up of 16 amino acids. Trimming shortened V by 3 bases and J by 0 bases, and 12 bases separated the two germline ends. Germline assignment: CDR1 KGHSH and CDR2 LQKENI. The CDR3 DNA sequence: TGTGCCAGCTCACCGCAGACATACCTCTCTGGAAACACCATATATTTT. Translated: CASSPQTYLSGNTIYF.

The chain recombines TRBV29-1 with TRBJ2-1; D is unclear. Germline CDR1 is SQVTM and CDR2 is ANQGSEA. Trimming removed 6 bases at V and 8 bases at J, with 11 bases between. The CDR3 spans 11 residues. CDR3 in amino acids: CSVFLRDEQFF. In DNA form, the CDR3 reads TGCAGCGTCTTTCTCCGGGATGAGCAGTTCTTC.

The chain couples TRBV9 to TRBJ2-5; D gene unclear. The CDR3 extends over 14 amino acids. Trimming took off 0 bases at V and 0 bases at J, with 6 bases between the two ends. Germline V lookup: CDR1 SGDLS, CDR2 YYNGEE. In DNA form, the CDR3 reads TGTGCCAGCAGCGTAGGACTGAACCAAGAGACCCAGTACTTC. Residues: CASSVGLNQETQYF.

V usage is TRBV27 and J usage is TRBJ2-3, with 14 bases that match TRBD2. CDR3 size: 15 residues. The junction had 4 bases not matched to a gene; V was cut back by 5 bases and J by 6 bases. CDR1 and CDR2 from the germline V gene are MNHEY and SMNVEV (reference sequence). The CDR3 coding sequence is TGTGCCAGCAGTATGACTAGCGGGAGGGTGGATACGCAGTATTTT. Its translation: CASSMTSGRVDTQYF.

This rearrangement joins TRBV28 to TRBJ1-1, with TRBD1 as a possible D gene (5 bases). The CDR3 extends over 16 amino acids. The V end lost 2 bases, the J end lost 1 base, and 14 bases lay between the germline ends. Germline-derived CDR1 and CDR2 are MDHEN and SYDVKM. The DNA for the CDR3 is TGTGCCAGCAGTTTACTTACGGGGCCACAGAACACTGAAGCTTTCTTT. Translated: CASSLLTGPQNTEAFF.

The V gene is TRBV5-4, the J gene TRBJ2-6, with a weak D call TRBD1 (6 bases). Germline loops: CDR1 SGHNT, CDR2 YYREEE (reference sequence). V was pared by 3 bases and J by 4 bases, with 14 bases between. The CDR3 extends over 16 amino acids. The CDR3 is CASSSFRGSGANVLTF. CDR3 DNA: TGTGCCAGCAGCTCCTTCAGGGGATCAGGGGCCAACGTCCTGACTTTC.

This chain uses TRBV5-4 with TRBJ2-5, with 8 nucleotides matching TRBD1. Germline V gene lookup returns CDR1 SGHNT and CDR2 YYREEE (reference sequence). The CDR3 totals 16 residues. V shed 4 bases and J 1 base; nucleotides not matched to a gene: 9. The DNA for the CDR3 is TGTGCCAGCAGCCCCCCGGGACAGGAAATCCAAGAGACCCAGTACTTC. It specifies CASSPPGQEIQETQYF.

For the CDR3, the DNA is TGTGCCACCAGCAGGAGCCCGGGTCCGCAGTATTTT. As protein: CATSRSPGPQYF. This chain uses TRBV15 with TRBJ2-3; D not resolved. CDR1 LNHNV and CDR2 YYDKDF come from the germline V gene (reference sequence). The CDR3 contains 12 residues. The V and J ends lost 3 bases and 10 bases respectively, with 11 bases between them.

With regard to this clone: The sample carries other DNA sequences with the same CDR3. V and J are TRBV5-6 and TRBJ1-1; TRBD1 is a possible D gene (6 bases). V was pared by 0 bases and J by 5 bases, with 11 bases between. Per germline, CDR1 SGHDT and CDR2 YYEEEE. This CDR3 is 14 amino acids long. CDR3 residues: CASSLEQGLTEAFF. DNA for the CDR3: TGTGCCAGCAGCTTGGAACAGGGCCTAACTGAAGCTTTCTTT.

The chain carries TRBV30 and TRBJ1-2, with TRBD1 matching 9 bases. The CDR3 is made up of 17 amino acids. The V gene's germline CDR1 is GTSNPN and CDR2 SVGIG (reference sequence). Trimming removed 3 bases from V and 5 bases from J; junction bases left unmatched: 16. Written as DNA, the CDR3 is TGTGCCTGGAGAAATTTGGCAGACAGGGGGAAGGAATATGGCTACACCTTC. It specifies CAWRNLADRGKEYGYTF.

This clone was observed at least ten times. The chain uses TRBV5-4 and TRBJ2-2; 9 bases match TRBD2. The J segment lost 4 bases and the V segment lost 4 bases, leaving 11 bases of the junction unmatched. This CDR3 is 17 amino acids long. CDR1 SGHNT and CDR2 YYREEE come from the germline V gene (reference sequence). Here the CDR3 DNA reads TGTGCCAGCAGCCCAGGCGGGAGGGGGCAGGGCACCGGGGAGCTGTTTTTT. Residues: CASSPGGRGQGTGELFF.

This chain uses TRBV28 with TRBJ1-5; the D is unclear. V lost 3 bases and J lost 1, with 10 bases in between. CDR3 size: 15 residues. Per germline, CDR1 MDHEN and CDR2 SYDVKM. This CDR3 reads CASSFLSSSNQPQHF. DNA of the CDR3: TGTGCCAGCAGTTTCCTAAGTTCGAGCAATCAGCCCCAGCATTTT.

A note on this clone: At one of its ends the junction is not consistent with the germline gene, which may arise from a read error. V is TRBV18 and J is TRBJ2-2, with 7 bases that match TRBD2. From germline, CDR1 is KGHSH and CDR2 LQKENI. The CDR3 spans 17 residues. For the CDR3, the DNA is TGTGCCAGCTCGCCGACCCCTCTAGCGGCGAACACCGGGGGGCTGTTTTTT. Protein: CASSPTPLAANTGGLFF.

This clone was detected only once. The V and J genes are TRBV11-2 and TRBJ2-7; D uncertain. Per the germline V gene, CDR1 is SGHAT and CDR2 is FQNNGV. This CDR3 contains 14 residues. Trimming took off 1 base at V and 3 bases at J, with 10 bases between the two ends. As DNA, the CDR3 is TGTGCCAGCAGCTTAGGTGCGTGGGGCTACGAGCAGTACTTC. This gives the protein CASSLGAWGYEQYF.